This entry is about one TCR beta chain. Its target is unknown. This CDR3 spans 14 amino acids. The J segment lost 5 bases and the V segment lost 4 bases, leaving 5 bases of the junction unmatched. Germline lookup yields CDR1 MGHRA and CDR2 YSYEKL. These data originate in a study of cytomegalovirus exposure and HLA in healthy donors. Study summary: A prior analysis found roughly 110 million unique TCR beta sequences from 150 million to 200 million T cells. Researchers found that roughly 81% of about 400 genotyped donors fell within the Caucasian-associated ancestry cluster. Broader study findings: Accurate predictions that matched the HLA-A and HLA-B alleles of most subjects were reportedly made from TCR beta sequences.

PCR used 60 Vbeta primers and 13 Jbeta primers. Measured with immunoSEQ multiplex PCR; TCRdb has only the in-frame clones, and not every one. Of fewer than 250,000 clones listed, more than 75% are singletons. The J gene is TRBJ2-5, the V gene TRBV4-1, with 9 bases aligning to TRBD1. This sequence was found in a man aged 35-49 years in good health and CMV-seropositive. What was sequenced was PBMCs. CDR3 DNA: TGCGCCAGCAGCCTGGGACAGGGCTATGAGACCCAGTACTTC. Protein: CASSLGQGYETQYF.